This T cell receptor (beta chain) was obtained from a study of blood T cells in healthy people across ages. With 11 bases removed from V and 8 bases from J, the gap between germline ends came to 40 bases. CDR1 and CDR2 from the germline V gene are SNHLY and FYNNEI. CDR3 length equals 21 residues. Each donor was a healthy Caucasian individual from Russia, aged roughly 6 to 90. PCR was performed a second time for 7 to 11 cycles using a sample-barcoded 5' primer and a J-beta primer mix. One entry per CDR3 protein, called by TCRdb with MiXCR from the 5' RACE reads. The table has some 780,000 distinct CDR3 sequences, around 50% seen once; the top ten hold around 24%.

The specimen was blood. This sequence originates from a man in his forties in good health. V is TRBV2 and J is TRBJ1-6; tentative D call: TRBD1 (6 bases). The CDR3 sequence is CARSLVLQGMEGFFTHSPLHF. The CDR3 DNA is TGTGCCCGCTCACTGGTCCTACAGGGTATGGAAGGATTCTTCACCCATTCACCCCTCCACTTT.